This TCR beta chain was recovered during a study of T-cell reconstitution after alpha-beta-depleted transplantation in children. Broader study findings: Newly generated T cells supplied most T-cell counts and diversity one year post-transplant. Elevated TCRbeta diversity at day 60 was traced, in some patients, to surviving recipient T cells and thymic progenitors. There were reportedly several hundred expanded graft clones from which alpha-beta T cells came about two months after transplant.

This clonotype showed up just a few times. Its antigen is as yet unknown. Trimming pared 8 bases from V and 0 bases from J, leaving 17 bases between. CDR1 and CDR2 from the germline V gene are ENHRY and SYGVKD. The CDR3 spans 17 residues. Preparing the TCRbeta library involved the use of unique molecular identifiers. Each CDR3 protein is one row after TCRdb ran MiXCR on the PCR reads. The profile shows fewer than 150,000 distinct CDR3 sequences, around a tenth of them singletons. This chain links TRBV10-3 with TRBJ2-6, with D tentatively TRBD1 (6 bases). The sequence was collected from a girl less than two years old who had a stem cell transplant for combined immunodeficiency, so the T cells may come from the graft donor. This material consisted of PBMCs, mostly from graft donor cells, taken 180 days after TCRalphabeta/CD19-depleted stem cell transplant. The CDR3 DNA sequence: TGTGCCATCGCAACAGGGCCCACCATCTCTGGGGCCAACGTCCTGACTTTC. Its protein product is CAIATGPTISGANVLTF.